These 14 T cell receptor beta chains were all obtained from the same sample, sequenced in a study of shared clonotypes between healthy human individuals. The assay was immunoSEQ multiplex PCR, and TCRdb's table has in-frame clones only and misses some. The sample holds about 2.2 million clones, about 94% seen once. In the naive CD8 group, cells lacked CD45RO and were positively selected for CCR7, so terminally differentiated effector memory CD45RA+ cells were left out. Sequences were obtained from naive CD8+ T cells from PBMCs. The receptors were gathered from a man aged 18 to 35 in good health. Some clones in this sample may be carry-over from other donors' samples.

CDR3 protein: CASSSHARGFHDGYTF. CDR3 bases: TGTGCCAGCAGCTCCCATGCCAGGGGGTTTCACGATGGCTACACCTTC. The chain joins TRBV7-9 to TRBJ1-2; 7 bases line up with TRBD1. From germline, CDR1 is SEHNR and CDR2 FQNEAQ (reference sequence). The CDR3 is 16 residues long. The V and J ends lost 4 bases and 6 bases, in that order; junction bases with no gene match: 14.

This clone occurred once. The genes are TRBV5-6 and TRBJ2-1; D might be TRBD1 or TRBD2, each matching 5 bases. The CDR3 has 16 residues. CDR1 SGHDT and CDR2 YYEEEE come from the germline V gene. The germline V and J ends were trimmed by 8 bases and 6 bases, with 24 bases remaining between them. DNA of the CDR3: TGTGCCAGTACCCGACAGCGTAGGCTAGCTCCCAATGAGCAGTTCTTC. Its translation: CASTRQRRLAPNEQFF.

The genes are TRBV4-1 and TRBJ2-5, with 12 nucleotides matching TRBD2. The CDR3 length is 17 residues. Germline V CDR1 and CDR2: MGHRA, YSYEKL. With V trimmed by 1 base and J by 2 bases, 5 bases remained unmatched. CDR3 sequence (DNA): TGCGCCAGCAGCCAAGGCCCCGGGACTAGCGGGCAAGAGACCCAGTACTTC. Translation: CASSQGPGTSGQETQYF.

This clone is a singleton in its sample. The chain is built from TRBV7-2 and TRBJ1-2, with D uncertain. Trimming cost V 2 bases and J 4 bases, with 11 bases left between them. This CDR3 has 14 amino acids. The germline V gene has CDR1 SGHTA and CDR2 FQGNSA. CDR3 sequence: CASSLPNSPYGYTF. The CDR3 region has the DNA TGTGCCAGCAGCTTACCGAATTCACCCTATGGCTACACCTTC.

This clone was observed a single time. This rearrangement joins TRBV5-1 to TRBJ1-2; a possible D gene is TRBD1 (5 bases). The CDR3 totals 13 residues. Trimming took off 1 base at V and 6 bases at J, with 10 bases between the two ends. Germline values: CDR1 SGHRS, CDR2 YFSETQ. The CDR3 coding sequence is TGCGCCAGCAGCTTGCTAGGGGTCGATGGCTACACCTTC. Protein product: CASSLLGVDGYTF. The variable domain in full, with the rest retrieved from reference TRBV5-1 and TRBJ1-2, is KAGVTQTPRYLIKTRGQQVTLSCSPISGHRSVSWYQQTPGQGLQFLFEYFSETQRNKGNFPGRFSGRQFSNSRSEMNVSTLELGDSALYLCASSLLGVDGYTFGSGTRLTVV.

V and J are TRBV29-1 and TRBJ2-1; D is undetermined. CDR1 is SQVTM, CDR2 ANQGSEA, per germline. This CDR3 comprises 12 residues. Trimming left V 4 bases short and J 10 bases short, with 14 bases between. The CDR3 DNA is TGCAGCGTTGGGACGGAATTCTACGAGCAGTTCTTC. Translated: CSVGTEFYEQFF.

The chain couples TRBV19 to TRBJ2-7, with 9 bases lining up with TRBD1. CDR3 length equals 15 residues. In germline, CDR1 is LNHDA, CDR2 SQIVND (reference sequence). V gave up 4 bases and J gave up 3 bases; unmatched junction bases: 7. CDR3 loop: CASSRGQGSYYEQYF. DNA for the CDR3: TGTGCCAGTAGTAGGGGACAGGGATCATACTACGAGCAGTACTTC.

This clone was seen more than once but under ten times. Relative to the germline gene, one junction end is altered; a read error may explain this. The rearrangement links TRBV7-7 to TRBJ1-3; 7 bases line up with TRBD1. The CDR3 loop spans 14 amino acids. Per the germline V gene, CDR1 is SSHAT and CDR2 is FNYEAQ (reference sequence). The CDR3 region has the DNA TGTGCCAGCAGCTCCTCATTAGGCGAGACAGGGCTTAGTTTT. Translating it yields CASSSSLGETGLSF.

This chain connects TRBV28 to TRBJ2-1; D is ambiguous. This CDR3 has 15 residues. Germline assignment: CDR1 MDHEN and CDR2 SYDVKM. Trimming removed 7 bases at V and 3 bases at J, with 16 bases between. The CDR3 coding sequence is TGTGCCAGCACCCCAGGTCTTTCGGTCTACAATGAGCAGTTCTTC. Translation: CASTPGLSVYNEQFF.

The J gene is TRBJ2-7, the V gene TRBV19; 7 bases are a match to TRBD2. Per germline, CDR1 LNHDA and CDR2 SQIVND (reference sequence). The CDR3 totals 15 residues. V was clipped by 3 bases and J by 2 bases; unmatched bases: 7. CDR3 in amino acids: CASSISGQPAYEQYF. DNA for the CDR3: TGTGCCAGTAGTATTAGCGGGCAGCCCGCCTACGAGCAGTACTTC.

The chain employs TRBV19 and TRBJ2-7; 7 positions agree with TRBD2. CDR1 is LNHDA, CDR2 SQIVND, per germline (reference sequence). With 6 bases clipped from V and 7 bases from J, the junction kept 6 bases outside the gene matches. This CDR3 region has 12 residues. The CDR3 is CASSEGEGEQYF. CDR3 coding DNA: TGTGCCAGTAGCGAAGGGGAGGGGGAGCAGTACTTC.

This chain connects TRBV11-2 to TRBJ2-7; 8 nucleotides agree with TRBD1. The CDR3 is made up of 15 amino acids. The ends lost 7 bases at V and 0 bases at J; junction bases unmatched: 8. The germline V gene has CDR1 SGHAT and CDR2 FQNNGV. CDR3 nucleotides: TGTGCCAGCATCCTCGACAGGGGAATCTCCTACGAGCAGTACTTC. It specifies CASILDRGISYEQYF.

A note on this clone: Other DNA variants within this sample encode the same CDR3. The rearrangement uses TRBV27 and TRBJ1-5, with D possibly being TRBD1 (6 bases). CDR3 size: 14 residues. Trimming left V 5 bases short and J 1 base short, with 9 bases between. Per germline, CDR1 MNHEY and CDR2 SMNVEV (reference sequence). DNA for the CDR3: TGTGCCAGCAGTCCGGGGGCCAGCAATCAGCCCCAGCATTTT. Its protein product is CASSPGASNQPQHF.

Notes on this clone: Different DNA sequences within this sample yield the same CDR3. This sequence joins TRBV13 and TRBJ2-5, with 8 bases identical to TRBD1. The CDR3 sequence is 14 residues long. Germline CDR1 and CDR2: PRHDT and FYEKMQ (reference sequence). J was trimmed by 2 bases and V by 5 bases; bases with no gene match: 4. The DNA for the CDR3 is TGTGCCAGCAGCCCGCGGACAGGGCAAGAGACCCAGTACTTC. Translating gives CASSPRTGQETQYF.